This TCR beta chain originates from a study of siplizumab effects on memory and regulatory T cells. The study's findings and limits: Treg origin accounted for an average of 68.8% of mappable alloreactive CD4+ clones with siplizumab and approximately 25% in controls. The majority of clones, roughly 75-97% of proliferating CD4+ or CD8+ clones, lacked an assignable naive or memory phenotype. Apparently key alloresponse contributors, naive T cells also seemed more diverse than memory cells.

Produced via immunoSEQ multiplex PCR; TCRdb's table is partial and in-frame only. This table has 50,000 to 55,000 clones, over 85% appearing once. This CDR3 is built from 10 residues. Comment on this clone: Its antigen remains unidentified.

This receptor was taken from a human donor in good health. Sequencing input: CD8+ T cells sorted from blood. The rearrangement links TRBV21-1 to TRBJ2-7. TRBV21-1 is listed as a pseudogene. The CDR3 loop reads CASSIGEQYF. The CDR3 DNA reads TGTGCCAGCAGCATAGGGGAGCAGTACTTC.